These 27 T cell receptor beta chains were all obtained from the same sample, sequenced in a study of T cells in Graves' hyperthyroidism and ophthalmopathy. Amplification of TCR beta CDR3 regions used RNA as the template. The study used the HTBI primer set for a first-round RT-PCR of the TCR CDR3. TCRdb re-derived calls from the multiplex PCR reads in MiXCR, one entry per CDR3 protein. Here the sample spans about 290,000 distinct CDR3 sequences, roughly 15% being singletons. The sample consisted of blood. These receptor sequences come from a woman in her 30s with Graves' hyperthyroidism that later progressed to Graves' ophthalmopathy.

This clonotype was seen many times. CDR3 loop: CASRTGDLGYTF. For the CDR3, the DNA is TGTGCCAGCCGAACAGGGGACCTAGGCTACACCTTC. The V call is TRBV6-1, the J call TRBJ1-2, with 7 nucleotides matching TRBD1. V shed 8 bases and J 8 bases; nucleotides not matched to a gene: 8. Germline V gene sequence: CDR1 MNHNS, CDR2 SASEGT. This CDR3 comprises 12 residues.

This clonotype was seen repeatedly, ten times or more. The CDR3 DNA is TGTGCCAGCAGCTTATTGGGGGGGGCCAACTACGAGCAGTACTTC. This sequence encodes CASSLLGGANYEQYF. The chain uses TRBV11-1 and TRBJ2-7; D perhaps matches TRBD2 (7 bases). Germline lookup yields CDR1 SGHAT and CDR2 FQDESV (reference sequence). This CDR3 has 15 amino acids. The ends were cut back, 2 bases at V and 3 bases at J, with 14 bases in the middle.

Ten or more counts support this clonotype. This chain connects TRBV27 to TRBJ2-5, with TRBD1 as a possible D gene (7 bases). Germline V CDR1 and CDR2: MNHEY, SMNVEV (reference sequence). The CDR3 covers 14 residues. V was pared by 5 bases and J by 12 bases, with 22 bases between. CDR3 nucleotides: TGTGCCAGCAGTCCGCCGTCCGGACAGGCGGGGAAGTACTTC. This sequence encodes CASSPPSGQAGKYF.

This clonotype appeared a few times. The genes are TRBV6-6 and TRBJ2-1; 14 bases are shared with TRBD2. Per the germline V gene, CDR1 is MNHNY and CDR2 is SVGAGI (reference sequence). CDR3 length: 17 residues. V lost 0 bases and J lost 9; bases outside the gene matches: 7. The CDR3 nucleotides are TGTGCCAGCAGTTACTCGATAGGGACTAGCGGGAGTTTTGAGCAGTTCTTC. It is translated as CASSYSIGTSGSFEQFF.

At least ten counts were recorded for this clonotype. This chain uses TRBV12-3 or TRBV12-4 with TRBJ2-4; D unclear. Trimming shortened V by 3 bases and J by 1 base, and 19 bases separated the two germline ends. The length of the CDR3 is 18 residues. The DNA for the CDR3 is TGTGCCAGCAGTTTCAGCTTTGGTGCGGATTTCGCCAAAAACATTCAGTACTTC. Translating it yields CASSFSFGADFAKNIQYF.

This chain joins TRBV6-5 and TRBJ1-4; possibly TRBD1 for D (6 bases). The V and J ends lost 4 bases and 8 bases respectively, with 14 bases between them. Germline CDR1 MNHEY, CDR2 SVGAGI. There are 14 residues in the CDR3. CDR3 residues: CASSSGAYKEKLFF. Written as DNA, the CDR3 is TGTGCCAGCAGTTCGGGGGCTTATAAGGAAAAACTGTTTTTT.

This clonotype was seen at least ten times. The chain is built from TRBV4-1 and TRBJ1-5; TRBD1 is a possible D gene (5 bases). Between the trimmed V and J ends, which lost 3 bases and 5 bases, there was a span of 17 bases. The CDR3 length is 16 residues. Germline assignment: CDR1 MGHRA and CDR2 YSYEKL. CDR3 nucleotides: TGCGCCAGCAGCCAGGAGATGGGACTCGGGCATCAGCCCCAGCATTTT. Its protein is CASSQEMGLGHQPQHF.

There are many counts of this clonotype. The V gene is TRBV3-1, the J gene TRBJ2-1; TRBD2 matches 15 bases. V shed 4 bases, J shed 6 bases, and the junction held 7 bases outside the gene matches. CDR1 and CDR2 from the germline V gene are LGHDT and YNNKEL (reference sequence). There are 17 residues in the CDR3. The CDR3 DNA reads TGTGCCAGCAGCCGCGGGACTAGCGGGAGGTCAAGCAATGAGCAGTTCTTC. The encoded protein is CASSRGTSGRSSNEQFF.

In this sample, this clonotype turned up many times. This chain links TRBV5-1 with TRBJ2-3, with a possible D match to TRBD2 (6 bases). Trimming left V 0 bases short and J 4 bases short, with 12 bases between. CDR3 length: 15 residues. Germline loops: CDR1 SGHRS, CDR2 YFSETQ. The CDR3 is CASSLAASGADTQYF. In nucleotides, the CDR3 is TGCGCCAGCAGCTTGGCGGCCTCGGGGGCAGATACGCAGTATTTT.

This clonotype has a count of ten or more. V is TRBV28 and J is TRBJ2-7; D not resolved. The V gene's germline CDR1 is MDHEN and CDR2 SYDVKM. Trimming took 10 bases from V and 0 from J, leaving 13 bases between them. CDR3 length equals 13 residues. In nucleotides, the CDR3 is TGTGCCACCCACGGCCGCAGCTCCTACGAGCAGTACTTC. Translation gives CATHGRSSYEQYF.

The chain couples TRBV7-9 to TRBJ1-4, with a tentative D call TRBD1 (6 bases). The germline V gene has CDR1 SEHNR and CDR2 FQNEAQ (reference sequence). This CDR3 has 16 amino acids. Trimming pared 5 bases from V and 2 bases from J, leaving 15 bases between. In DNA, the CDR3 is TGTGCCAGCAGCCCCGGGGGGGGCCCTACTAATGAAAAACTGTTTTTT. Encoded protein: CASSPGGGPTNEKLFF.

This clonotype was found many times. The V gene is TRBV12-3 or TRBV12-4, the J gene TRBJ2-3; TRBD2 aligns across 11 bases. V was pared by 4 bases and J by 6 bases, with 12 bases of the junction left unmatched. CDR3 length equals 17 residues. DNA for the CDR3: TGTGCCAGCAGTTCAGCGGGACTAGCGGACCTGGGGGATACGCAGTATTTT. Protein sequence: CASSSAGLADLGDTQYF.

This clonotype was detected many times. The chain has TRBV27 and TRBJ1-5; D not resolved. CDR3 size: 14 residues. V shed 6 bases and J shed 3 bases, with 12 bases lying between them. Germline loops: CDR1 MNHEY, CDR2 SMNVEV (reference sequence). CDR3 sequence: CASRKGSPNQPQHF. DNA for the CDR3: TGTGCCAGCAGAAAGGGAAGCCCCAATCAGCCCCAGCATTTT.

This clonotype was observed a few times. J is TRBJ2-2 and V is TRBV29-1; perhaps TRBD1 as D (5 bases). Trimming removed 5 bases from V and 3 bases from J, with 10 bases in between. This CDR3 contains 13 residues. The V gene's germline CDR1 is SQVTM and CDR2 ANQGSEA. The CDR3 region is CSVYQGDTGELFF. The DNA for the CDR3 is TGCAGCGTTTACCAGGGCGACACCGGGGAGCTGTTTTTT.

V gene TRBV7-2 combines with J gene TRBJ1-5, with 7 bases lining up with TRBD1. The CDR3 sequence is 15 residues long. The J segment lost 0 bases and the V segment lost 5 bases, leaving 4 bases of the junction unmatched. Per germline, CDR1 SGHTA and CDR2 FQGNSA. Here the CDR3 DNA reads TGTGCCAGCAGCAGGGGACAGTTTAGCAATCAGCCCCAGCATTTT. Amino acid sequence: CASSRGQFSNQPQHF.

The genes are TRBV6-2 or TRBV6-3 and TRBJ2-1, with TRBD1 identical over 11 bases. This CDR3 spans 15 amino acids. Germline values: CDR1 MNHEY, CDR2 SVGEGT. With 5 bases clipped from V and 6 bases from J, the junction kept 6 bases outside the gene matches. The CDR3 reads CASSPSGQGVNEQFF. The CDR3 DNA follows: TGTGCCAGCAGTCCGTCGGGACAGGGGGTCAATGAGCAGTTCTTC.

As for this clonotype: This may arise from a read error, as a much more abundant clone is one base away. This is likely a read error, given that the CDR3 carries no conserved phenylalanine or tryptophan at its end. The CDR3 DNA is TGTGCCATCAGTGAGTCAGGGAATGAGCAGTTCATC. It specifies CAISESGNEQFI. This chain links TRBV10-3 with TRBJ2-1; D is unclear. Per the germline V gene, CDR1 is ENHRY and CDR2 is SYGVKD. V was trimmed by 0 bases and J by 7 bases, leaving 4 bases between them. The CDR3 is 12 residues long.

This clonotype turned up a few times. This clone may be a read error of a much larger clone one base away. The V gene is TRBV6-2 or TRBV6-3, the J gene TRBJ1-1; D not resolved. The ends were cut back, 5 bases at V and 1 base at J, with 11 bases in the middle. The CDR3 is 14 residues long. CDR1 is MNHEY and CDR2 is SVGEGT in the germline V gene. CDR3 in amino acids: CASSPAYGNTEAFF. The DNA of the CDR3 is TGTGCCAGCAGTCCAGCGTACGGGAACACTGAAGCTTTCTTT.

V is TRBV6-1 and J is TRBJ2-1; D tentatively reads TRBD1 or TRBD2 (5 bases each). V lost 6 bases, J lost 5 bases, and 11 bases lay in between. CDR1 MNHNS and CDR2 SASEGT come from the germline V gene. This CDR3 has 13 residues. The CDR3 loop is CASREGPHNEQFF. Here the CDR3 DNA reads TGTGCCAGCAGAGAGGGACCACACAATGAGCAGTTCTTC.

A note on this clonotype: One end of the junction is discordant with germline, which a read error may explain. This chain joins TRBV7-3 and TRBJ2-5, with 7 bases identical to TRBD1. The CDR3 extends over 14 amino acids. Per germline, CDR1 SGHTA and CDR2 FQGTGA. The DNA of the CDR3 is TGTGCCAGCAGCTTACCCAGCGGACACCCGGACAGGCACTTC. The encoded protein is CASSLPSGHPDRHF.

This sequence joins TRBV19 and TRBJ2-3, with 7 bases matching TRBD2. V lost 6 bases and J lost 3; bases outside the gene matches: 3. The CDR3 extends over 13 amino acids. Germline CDR1 LNHDA, CDR2 SQIVND (reference sequence). The CDR3: CASRVGGTDTQYF. Written as DNA, the CDR3 is TGTGCCAGTAGAGTGGGAGGGACAGATACGCAGTATTTT.

This clonotype was counted many times. The V gene is TRBV9, the J gene TRBJ2-7; tentatively, D is TRBD1 (5 bases). V was cut by 4 bases and J by 5 bases, with 19 bases left in between. Germline values: CDR1 SGDLS, CDR2 YYNGEE. The CDR3 is 15 residues long. The CDR3 nucleotides read TGTGCCAGCAGCCCCGGGTCCAGGGCTGGGAACGAGCAGTACTTC. Translating it yields CASSPGSRAGNEQYF.

This clonotype has a count of ten or more. The chain carries TRBV11-2 and TRBJ2-7, with D unresolved. The CDR3 is 13 residues long. Between the trimmed V and J ends, which lost 4 bases and 7 bases, there was a span of 14 bases. Germline lookup yields CDR1 SGHAT and CDR2 FQNNGV. The CDR3 DNA is TGTGCCAGCAGCTACGATTTTGCCCTAGAGCAGTACTTC. It translates to CASSYDFALEQYF.

There are many counts of this clonotype. The gene calls are TRBV28 and TRBJ1-1; D not resolved. The CDR3 has 12 residues. V dropped 4 bases and J dropped 8 bases, with 11 bases sitting between them. Germline CDR1 is MDHEN and CDR2 is SYDVKM. Here the CDR3 DNA reads TGTGCCAGCAGTTCCTGGACTGACGAAGCTTTCTTT. This sequence encodes CASSSWTDEAFF.

The V and J genes are TRBV28 and TRBJ1-2, with a possible D match to TRBD1 (5 bases). The CDR3 spans 14 residues. Germline CDR1 reads MDHEN; CDR2 reads SYDVKM. V lost 5 bases, J lost 8 bases, and 18 bases lay in between. This chain's CDR3 is CASSPLGAAGGYTF. The CDR3 bases are TGTGCCAGCAGTCCCCTCGGGGCTGCGGGAGGCTACACCTTC.

There are many counts of this clonotype. This chain connects TRBV20-1 to TRBJ2-7; unclear D gene. Between the trimmed V and J ends, which lost 3 bases and 5 bases, there was a span of 14 bases. Germline lookup yields CDR1 DFQATT and CDR2 SNEGSKA (reference sequence). This CDR3 spans 13 amino acids. Here the CDR3 reads CSASGTMPDEQYF. The CDR3, as DNA: TGCAGTGCTAGTGGTACCATGCCGGACGAGCAGTACTTC.

The table lists this clonotype with many counts. This rearrangement joins TRBV6-2 or TRBV6-3 to TRBJ2-7; tentative D call: TRBD2 (5 bases). Between the trimmed V and J ends, which lost 0 bases and 3 bases, there was a span of 6 bases. The CDR3 totals 13 residues. In germline, CDR1 is MNHEY, CDR2 SVGEGT. CDR3 sequence (DNA): TGTGCCAGCAGTTACTCGAGGGACTACGAGCAGTACTTC. Protein: CASSYSRDYEQYF.